This T cell receptor beta chain was observed in a study of T cells in Graves' hyperthyroidism and ophthalmopathy (dated by TCRdb to between 2018 and 2021). Regarding the complete study: Peripheral blood samples were taken at initial diagnosis, before any treatment was given. To identify TCR V-J signatures that set the groups apart, the researchers used a discovery cohort of about a hundred patients, made up of 40 to 45 with Graves' ophthalmopathy and some 56 with stable Graves' hyperthyroidism. Whether ophthalmopathy could be predicted prospectively was tested in an independent validation cohort made up of approximately 19 hyperthyroidism patients plus 17 patients who later progressed to ophthalmopathy. For training and testing, the 80 to 100 patients in the discovery cohort were randomly divided in a 7:3 ratio. After sampling, hyperthyroidism patients received methimazole starting at 30 mg daily, and ophthalmopathy patients received high-dose intravenous methylprednisolone. According to the paper, TCR Vbeta CDR3 sequencing was carried out on about 140 peripheral blood samples, which came from approximately 41 ophthalmopathy, about 75 hyperthyroidism and some 17 progressor patients. The study also compared thyroid tissue and blood T-cell repertoires from about six Graves' hyperthyroidism patients.

Trimming takes 3 bases from V and 5 bases from J, and the germline ends sit 7 bases apart. The CDR1 and CDR2 encoded by the germline V gene are MDHEN and SYDVKM. Measured from the cysteine to the phenylalanine, the CDR3 is 12 residues long. The sequence is cut down to CDR3 DNA, 36 bases in frame from base 1. On the study overall, not on this receptor specifically: Most expanded thyroid clonotypes (frequency above 0.001) were also detected in blood, suggesting blood repertoires may reflect thyroid immune responses. Sample size was not statistically predetermined, and blinding of investigators to group allocation was not performed. In cross-validation, a model built on a 13 V-J signature told ophthalmopathy apart from stable hyperthyroidism with over 85% sensitivity and 81% to 82% specificity, and in testing the same model reached 80%/75%. During validation, the model predicted progression to ophthalmopathy a median of approximately 6.5 months ahead of onset, with 60% to 71% sensitivity and around 73% specificity.

Ophthalmopathy patients had moderately to severely active disease, with a Clinical Activity Score of 3 or more, a NOSPECS grade of 4 or more, and a disease duration of less than 3 months. Exclusion was applied to patients with uncontrolled infections, other autoimmune diseases, pregnancy or lactation. Diagnoses relied on clinical symptoms, serum thyroxine and TRAb, thyroid ultrasound and orbital computed tomography. PBMCs were isolated from about 10 ml of fresh peripheral blood by Ficoll-Paque density gradient centrifugation. Total RNA was extracted using Trizol reagent, and RNA quality was assessed on an Agilent 2100 Bioanalyzer. The TCR beta CDR3 regions were amplified from RNA transcripts. The first round of RT-PCR for the TCR CDR3 was performed with the HTBI primer set and the Qiagen OneStep RT-PCR kit. Libraries were constructed in a second round of multiplex PCR, after which size selection and purification were performed. Paired-end sequencing of the libraries was performed with 100 bp reads on an Illumina HiSeq2000. Turning to the authors' computational methods: Raw data were processed with SOAPnuke, discarding reads with adapters, uncalled bases, mean Phred below 15, or no exact constant-primer or identifier match. High-quality paired reads were merged using COPE v1.2.5, and each unique nucleotide sequence was defined as a clonotype. MiTCR v1.1 was used to align the clonotypes against IMGT TRBV, TRBD and TRBJ reference segments. Only V-J combinations with frequency above 0.0001, covering roughly 99% of repertoires, were analysed. A TCS score was defined as the ratio between F50 (clonal expansion) and ExV (chaos), using BLOSUM62-based TCRdist between CDR3 peptides within each V-J. Welch's t-statistics and random forest reduced fewer than 550 V-J features to 13, which were used in a naive Bayes classifier (R e1071). TCRdb reprocessing: public reads trimmed at Q25 with fastp, clones called with MiXCR, in-frame beta chains kept. When rows share a CDR3 protein, they turn into one entry using the most common DNA and genes. In this record, the V and J calls reflect TCRdb's handling and not the investigators' own analysis. Present in this sample are 500,000 or so distinct CDR3 sequences, about 15% of which were seen just once. The ten largest clones take up approximately 32% of the sample.

There are many counts of this clonotype. Its antigen remains unidentified. No much larger clonotype is one base removed from it; base qualities were not supplied. The clonotype originates from a woman younger than 45 with Graves' ophthalmopathy. Source material: blood. This sequence uses TRBV28 and TRBJ1-1, with an unclear D gene assignment. The CDR3 region: CASSFPGTEAFF. The nucleotides are TGTGCCAGCAGTTTCCCAGGTACTGAAGCTTTCTTT. Reference TRBV28 and TRBJ1-1 proteins supply the regions before and after the CDR3; the full variable domain is: DVKVTQSSRYLVKRTGEKVFLECVQDMDHENMFWYRQDPGLGLRLIYFSYDVKMKEKGDIPEGYSVSREKKERFSLILESASTNQTSMYLCASSFPGTEAFFGQGTRLTVV.